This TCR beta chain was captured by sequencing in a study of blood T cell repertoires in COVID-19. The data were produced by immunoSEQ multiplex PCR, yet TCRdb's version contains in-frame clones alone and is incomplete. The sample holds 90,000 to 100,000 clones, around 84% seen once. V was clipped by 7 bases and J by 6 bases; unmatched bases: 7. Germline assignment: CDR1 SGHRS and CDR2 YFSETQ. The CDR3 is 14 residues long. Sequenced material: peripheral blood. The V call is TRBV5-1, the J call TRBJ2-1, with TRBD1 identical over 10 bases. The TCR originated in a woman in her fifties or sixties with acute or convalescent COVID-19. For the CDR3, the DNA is TGCGCCAGCCAACTCGGGACAGGGGTCAATGAGCAGTTCTTC. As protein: CASQLGTGVNEQFF.